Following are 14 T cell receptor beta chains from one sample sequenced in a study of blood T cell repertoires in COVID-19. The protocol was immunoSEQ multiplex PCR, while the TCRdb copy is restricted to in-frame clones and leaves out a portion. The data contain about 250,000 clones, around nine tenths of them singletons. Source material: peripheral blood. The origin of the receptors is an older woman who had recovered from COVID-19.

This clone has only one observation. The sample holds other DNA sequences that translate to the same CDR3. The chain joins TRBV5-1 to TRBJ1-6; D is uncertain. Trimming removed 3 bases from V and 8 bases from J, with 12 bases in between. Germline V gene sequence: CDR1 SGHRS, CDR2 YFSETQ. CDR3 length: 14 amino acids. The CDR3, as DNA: TGCGCCAGCAGCTCCGATCCCCGGGATTCACCCCTCCACTTT. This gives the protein CASSSDPRDSPLHF. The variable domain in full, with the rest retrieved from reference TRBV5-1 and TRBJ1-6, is KAGVTQTPRYLIKTRGQQVTLSCSPISGHRSVSWYQQTPGQGLQFLFEYFSETQRNKGNFPGRFSGRQFSNSRSEMNVSTLELGDSALYLCASSSDPRDSPLHFGNGTRLTVT.

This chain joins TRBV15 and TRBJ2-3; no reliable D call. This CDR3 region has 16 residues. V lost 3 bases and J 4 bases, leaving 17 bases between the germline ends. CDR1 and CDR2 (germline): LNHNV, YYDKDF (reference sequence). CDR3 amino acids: CATSSPKHPVADTQYF. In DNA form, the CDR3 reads TGTGCCACCAGCAGTCCGAAACACCCAGTGGCAGATACGCAGTATTTT. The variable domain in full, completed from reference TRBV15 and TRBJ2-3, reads DAMVIQNPRYQVTQFGKPVTLSCSQTLNHNVMYWYQQKSSQAPKLLFHYYDKDFNNEADTPDNFQSRRPNTSFCFLDIRSPGLGDTAMYLCATSSPKHPVADTQYFGPGTRLTVL.

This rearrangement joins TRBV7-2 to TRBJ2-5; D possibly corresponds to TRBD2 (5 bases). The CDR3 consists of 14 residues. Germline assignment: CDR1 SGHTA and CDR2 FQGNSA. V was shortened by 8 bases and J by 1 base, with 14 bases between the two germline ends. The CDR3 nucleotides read TGTGCCAGCGTACCGAGAGGGCTCCAAGAGACCCAGTACTTC. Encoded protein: CASVPRGLQETQYF.

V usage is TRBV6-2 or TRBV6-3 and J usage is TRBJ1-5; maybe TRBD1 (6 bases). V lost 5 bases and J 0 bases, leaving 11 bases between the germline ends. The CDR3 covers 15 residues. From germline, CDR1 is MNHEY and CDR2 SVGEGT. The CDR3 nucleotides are TGTGCCAGCAGTAGGGGGAGTTATAGCAATCAGCCCCAGCATTTT. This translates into CASSRGSYSNQPQHF.

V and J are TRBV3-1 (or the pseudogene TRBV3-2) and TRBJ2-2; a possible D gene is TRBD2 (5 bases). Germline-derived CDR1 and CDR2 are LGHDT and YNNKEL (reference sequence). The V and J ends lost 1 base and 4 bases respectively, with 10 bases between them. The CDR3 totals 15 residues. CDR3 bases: TGTGCCAGCAGCCAAGTACGAGGGCCCACCGGGGAGCTGTTTTTT. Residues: CASSQVRGPTGELFF.

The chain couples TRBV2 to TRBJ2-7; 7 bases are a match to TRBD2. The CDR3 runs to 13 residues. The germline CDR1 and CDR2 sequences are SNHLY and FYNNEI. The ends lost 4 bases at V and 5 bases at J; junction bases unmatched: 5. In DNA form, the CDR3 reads TGTGCCAGCAGTGTGGGGGGGAGGAACGAGCAGTACTTC. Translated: CASSVGGRNEQYF.

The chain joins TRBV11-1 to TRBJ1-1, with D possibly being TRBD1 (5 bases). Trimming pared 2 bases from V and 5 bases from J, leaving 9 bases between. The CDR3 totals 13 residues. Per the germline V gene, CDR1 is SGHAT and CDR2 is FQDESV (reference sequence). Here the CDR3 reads CASSLSKGTEAFF. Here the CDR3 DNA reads TGTGCCAGCAGCTTAAGCAAGGGGACTGAAGCTTTCTTT.

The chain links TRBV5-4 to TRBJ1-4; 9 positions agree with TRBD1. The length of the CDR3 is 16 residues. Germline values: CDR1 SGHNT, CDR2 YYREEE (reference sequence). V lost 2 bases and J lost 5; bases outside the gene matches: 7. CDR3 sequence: CASSFLSGQGNEKLFF. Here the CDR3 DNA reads TGTGCCAGCAGCTTCCTGTCCGGACAGGGGAATGAAAAACTGTTTTTT.

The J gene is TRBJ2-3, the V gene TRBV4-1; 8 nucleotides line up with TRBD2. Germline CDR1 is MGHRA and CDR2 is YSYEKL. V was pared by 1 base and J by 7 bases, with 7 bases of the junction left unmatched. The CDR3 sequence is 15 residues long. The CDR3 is CASSQAGGDTNTQYF. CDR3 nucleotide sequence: TGCGCCAGCAGCCAAGCGGGGGGGGACACGAATACGCAGTATTTT.

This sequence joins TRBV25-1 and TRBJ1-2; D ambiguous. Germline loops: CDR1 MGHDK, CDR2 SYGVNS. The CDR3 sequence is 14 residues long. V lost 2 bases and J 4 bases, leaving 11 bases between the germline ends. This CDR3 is CASSEPDTLYGYTF. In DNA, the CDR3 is TGTGCCAGCAGTGAACCCGACACTCTCTATGGCTACACCTTC.

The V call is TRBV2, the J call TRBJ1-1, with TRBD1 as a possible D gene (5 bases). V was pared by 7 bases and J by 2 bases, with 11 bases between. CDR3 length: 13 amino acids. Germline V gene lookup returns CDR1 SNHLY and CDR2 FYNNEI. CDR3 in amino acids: CASKQDRNTEAFF. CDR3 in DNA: TGTGCCAGCAAACAAGACAGAAACACTGAAGCTTTCTTT.

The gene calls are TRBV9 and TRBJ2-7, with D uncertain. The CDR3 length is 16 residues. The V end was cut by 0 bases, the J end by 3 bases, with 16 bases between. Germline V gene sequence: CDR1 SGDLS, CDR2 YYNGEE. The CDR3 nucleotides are TGTGCCAGCAGCGTAGCCGCTAGGAGCTACGGCTACGAGCAGTACTTC. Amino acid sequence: CASSVAARSYGYEQYF.

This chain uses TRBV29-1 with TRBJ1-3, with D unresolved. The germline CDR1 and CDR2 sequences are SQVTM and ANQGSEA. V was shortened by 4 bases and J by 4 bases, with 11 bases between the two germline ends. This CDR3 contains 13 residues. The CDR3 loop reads CSVASAGGNTIYF. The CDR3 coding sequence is TGCAGCGTTGCCTCCGCAGGAGGAAACACCATATATTTT.

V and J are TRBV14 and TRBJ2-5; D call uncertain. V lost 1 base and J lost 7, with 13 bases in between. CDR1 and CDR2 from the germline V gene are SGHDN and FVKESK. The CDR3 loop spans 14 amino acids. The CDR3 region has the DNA TGTGCCAGCAGCCAAGCCAACCGCCCGGGGACCCAGTACTTC. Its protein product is CASSQANRPGTQYF. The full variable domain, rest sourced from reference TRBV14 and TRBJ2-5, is EAGVTQFPSHSVIEKGQTVTLRCDPISGHDNLYWYRRVMGKEIKFLLHFVKESKQDESGMPNNRFLAERTGGTYSTLKVQPAELEDSGVYFCASSQANRPGTQYFGPGTRLLVL.